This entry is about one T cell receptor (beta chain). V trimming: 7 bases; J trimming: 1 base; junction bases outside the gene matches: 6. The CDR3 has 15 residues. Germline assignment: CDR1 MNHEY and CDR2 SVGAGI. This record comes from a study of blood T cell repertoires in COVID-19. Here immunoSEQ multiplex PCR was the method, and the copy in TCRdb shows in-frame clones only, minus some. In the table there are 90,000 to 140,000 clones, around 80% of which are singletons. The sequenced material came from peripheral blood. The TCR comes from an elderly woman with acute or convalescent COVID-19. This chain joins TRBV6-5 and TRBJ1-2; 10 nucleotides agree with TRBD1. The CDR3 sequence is CASNLGQGINYGYTF. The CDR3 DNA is TGTGCCAGCAACCTGGGACAGGGGATTAACTATGGCTACACCTTC.